This T cell receptor beta chain came from a study of technical replicates of blood from a few donors. The assay was immunoSEQ multiplex PCR, and TCRdb's table has in-frame clones only and misses some. The sample gives about 62,000 clones, more than 75% of which show up once; approximately 5.2% is in the top ten. Germline V gene sequence: CDR1 SGHNT, CDR2 YYREEE (reference sequence). The length of the CDR3 is 14 residues. Trimming took off 5 bases at V and 0 bases at J, with 12 bases between the two ends. The table lists this clone with a count of one. The V call is TRBV5-4, the J call TRBJ2-7; possibly TRBD2 for D (6 bases). The material sequenced was PBMCs. The receptor's source is a human donor in good health. Some clones in this sample may be carry-over from other donors' samples. CDR3 bases: TGTGCCAGCAGGATGGGGGGTAGCTCCTACGAGCAGTACTTC. This encodes CASRMGGSSYEQYF.